The 19 T cell receptor beta chains given below trace back to one sample, sequenced in a study of response to subunit inactivated influenza vaccine. TCRdb called the RT-PCR reads again in MiXCR, with one record for every CDR3 protein. The sample records a few hundred thousand distinct CDR3 sequences, roughly 9.7% being singletons. Sequencing was performed on PBMCs from blood, taken about 40 days after vaccination. Source of these receptors: a man aged 50-60 years who received an inactivated influenza vaccine.

The CDR3 region is CASSLAAAETQYF. Written as DNA, the CDR3 is TGCGCCAGCAGCTTGGCGGCAGCAGAGACCCAGTACTTC. V usage is TRBV5-1 and J usage is TRBJ2-5; no clear D. The CDR3 covers 13 residues. Germline lookup yields CDR1 SGHRS and CDR2 YFSETQ. The V gene lost 0 bases and the J gene lost 4 bases, with 7 bases spanning the gap. Full variable domain (remainder filled in from reference TRBV5-1 and TRBJ2-5): KAGVTQTPRYLIKTRGQQVTLSCSPISGHRSVSWYQQTPGQGLQFLFEYFSETQRNKGNFPGRFSGRQFSNSRSEMNVSTLELGDSALYLCASSLAAAETQYFGPGTRLLVL.

Only a few counts were recorded for this clonotype. The CDR3 region has the DNA TGCGCCAGCAGCCAAGATCGGGCGGGGAGGGGAGATACGCAGTATTTT. Amino acid sequence: CASSQDRAGRGDTQYF. The V and J genes are TRBV4-3 and TRBJ2-3; 7 bases fit TRBD2. Trimming took 0 bases from V and 5 from J; bases not matched to a gene: 8. CDR1 and CDR2 (germline): LGHNA, YSLEER. The CDR3 has 16 amino acids.

This CDR3 reads CATRGFRQSNQPQHF. CDR3 in DNA: TGTGCCACACGGGGGTTCCGACAGTCCAATCAGCCCCAGCATTTT. The V gene is TRBV28, the J gene TRBJ1-5; tentatively, D is TRBD1 (5 bases). V dropped 10 bases and J dropped 3 bases, with 19 bases sitting between them. This CDR3 is built from 15 residues. Germline CDR1 is MDHEN and CDR2 is SYDVKM.

The sample holds a few counts of this clonotype. V is TRBV11-1 and J is TRBJ2-1, with 10 bases identical to TRBD2. Germline V CDR1 and CDR2: SGHAT, FQDESV (reference sequence). The length of the CDR3 is 19 residues. J gave up 7 bases and V 1 base, and 16 bases lay outside the gene matches. CDR3 sequence: CASSLERRQVAGGRNEQFF. Written as DNA, the CDR3 is TGTGCCAGCAGCTTAGAAAGGAGGCAAGTAGCGGGAGGTAGGAATGAGCAGTTCTTC.

The chain uses TRBV4-2 and TRBJ2-1; 9 positions agree with TRBD1. V lost 1 base and J lost 1; bases outside the gene matches: 5. Germline lookup yields CDR1 LGHNA and CDR2 YNFKEQ. This CDR3 spans 17 amino acids. The CDR3 spells CASSQAQGAASYNEQFF. Written as DNA, the CDR3 is TGTGCCAGCAGCCAAGCACAGGGGGCGGCATCCTACAATGAGCAGTTCTTC.

V usage is TRBV29-1 and J usage is TRBJ2-5; D may be TRBD1 (6 bases). The ends were cut back, 8 bases at V and 0 bases at J, with 16 bases in the middle. CDR1 is SQVTM and CDR2 is ANQGSEA in the germline V gene. This CDR3 has 14 amino acids. CDR3 DNA: TGCAGCATCAGACAGGCTACGTACCAAGAGACCCAGTACTTC. Translated, it gives CSIRQATYQETQYF.

The table lists this clonotype with many counts. At one end the junction does not follow the germline gene, possibly because of a read error. The chain is built from TRBV7-7 and TRBJ2-5, with D uncertain. The CDR3 runs to 15 residues. Germline V gene sequence: CDR1 SSHAT, CDR2 FNYEAQ (reference sequence). The CDR3 here is CASSNGMENEETQYF. The CDR3 region has the DNA TGTGCTAGCAGCAACGGCATGGAAAACGAAGAGACCCAGTACTTC.

The CDR3 is CASSLQGAVIGGYTF. The CDR3 DNA sequence: TGTGCCAGCAGCCTACAGGGGGCGGTTATAGGTGGCTACACCTTC. The genes are TRBV12-3 or TRBV12-4 and TRBJ1-2, with 9 bases lining up with TRBD1. The CDR3 consists of 15 residues. Unmatched junction bases numbered 12, after V lost 6 bases and J lost 7 bases.

This clonotype was counted only a few times. This chain links TRBV12-3 or TRBV12-4 with TRBJ2-1; TRBD1 might be the D (6 bases). V was trimmed by 5 bases and J by 9 bases, leaving 14 bases between them. This CDR3 is 13 amino acids long. CDR3 in DNA: TGTGCCAGCAGTCCCGACAGGATGGGTGAGCAGTTCTTC. As protein: CASSPDRMGEQFF.

This rearrangement joins TRBV11-2 to TRBJ2-7; D not resolved. The CDR3 length is 13 residues. CDR1 is SGHAT and CDR2 is FQNNGV in the germline V gene. V shed 3 bases and J shed 3 bases, with 9 bases lying between them. CDR3 loop: CASSFDGFYEQYF. The CDR3 DNA follows: TGTGCCAGCAGCTTCGACGGATTCTACGAGCAGTACTTC.

In this sample, this clonotype turned up many times. The chain has TRBV29-1 and TRBJ2-3, with 7 bases aligning to TRBD1. V dropped 6 bases and J dropped 6; count of bases not matched to a gene: 9. Germline lookup yields CDR1 SQVTM and CDR2 ANQGSEA. This CDR3 comprises 13 residues. In nucleotides, the CDR3 is TGCAGCGTCGGACAGGTCGTCGGCGATACGCAGTATTTT. This encodes CSVGQVVGDTQYF.

The chain is built from TRBV24-1 and TRBJ2-1; unclear D gene. Between the trimmed V and J ends, which lost 3 bases and 10 bases, there was a span of 9 bases. Looked up from germline, CDR1 is KGHDR and CDR2 is SFDVKD. CDR3 length: 12 residues. CDR3 protein: CATSDPDLEQFF. In DNA, the CDR3 is TGTGCCACCAGTGATCCGGATTTAGAGCAGTTCTTC.

Worth noting for this clonotype: At one end the junction does not follow the germline gene, possibly because of a read error. The V call is TRBV15, the J call TRBJ2-7; tentative D call: TRBD1 (6 bases). From germline, CDR1 is LNHNV and CDR2 YYDKDF (reference sequence). This CDR3 spans 13 amino acids. The CDR3 nucleotides read TGTGCCACCAGAAGAGCCGGACAGAACGAGCAGTACTTC. Translated, it gives CATRRAGQNEQYF.

The J gene is TRBJ2-7, the V gene TRBV20-1; 7 positions match TRBD2. This CDR3 is 14 amino acids long. The germline V gene encodes CDR1 DFQATT and CDR2 SNEGSKA (reference sequence). V lost 5 bases, J lost 2 bases, and 9 bases stayed unmatched. The CDR3 DNA follows: TGCAGTGCTCCCCAGCGGGATGGCACCTACGAGCAGTACTTC. This encodes CSAPQRDGTYEQYF.

This clonotype was observed a handful of times. V is TRBV25-1 and J is TRBJ2-7, with D unresolved. Germline values: CDR1 MGHDK, CDR2 SYGVNS. Between the trimmed V and J ends, which lost 5 bases and 3 bases, there was a span of 8 bases. The CDR3 runs 12 residues. Written as DNA, the CDR3 is TGTGCCAGCAGTCAGGCCCACTACGAGCAGTACTTC. Translating it yields CASSQAHYEQYF.

The gene calls are TRBV6-6 and TRBJ2-7; D possibly corresponds to TRBD1 (6 bases). Trimming pared 6 bases from V and 3 bases from J, leaving 12 bases between. Germline lookup yields CDR1 MNHNY and CDR2 SVGAGI (reference sequence). The CDR3 spans 13 residues. The CDR3 DNA reads TGTGCCAGCAGACCCTCACAGGGCTACGAGCAGTACTTC. It is translated as CASRPSQGYEQYF.

This clonotype occurred a few times. The chain is built from TRBV6-5 and TRBJ2-3; 7 bases map to TRBD2. The CDR3 has 17 residues. CDR1 and CDR2 from the germline V gene are MNHEY and SVGAGI. The junction had 13 bases not matched to a gene; V was cut back by 0 bases and J by 7 bases. The CDR3 DNA follows: TGTGCCAGCAGTTACTCTCTTGGGGGGACTACTGGCAATACGCAGTATTTT. Residues: CASSYSLGGTTGNTQYF.

This clonotype was counted between two and nine times. This chain joins TRBV15 and TRBJ2-7; D not certain. There are 14 residues in the CDR3. Germline assignment: CDR1 LNHNV and CDR2 YYDKDF (reference sequence). Trimming took 3 bases from V and 0 from J, leaving 9 bases between them. The CDR3 loop is CATSSLQSSYEQYF. DNA of the CDR3: TGTGCCACCAGCAGTCTCCAAAGCTCCTACGAGCAGTACTTC.

This clonotype was recorded many times. The V gene is TRBV12-3 or TRBV12-4, the J gene TRBJ1-2; D perhaps matches TRBD1 (5 bases). V was trimmed by 6 bases and J by 8 bases, leaving 16 bases between them. The CDR3 length is 13 residues. CDR3 DNA: TGTGCCAGCAGAAGGGGACCGATTGACGGCTACACCTTC. It is translated as CASRRGPIDGYTF.